The TCR beta chain under discussion was sequenced for a study of identical twins. Donors were all healthy Caucasians. CDR3 length: 14 residues. V was shortened by 3 bases and J by 4 bases, with 10 bases between the two germline ends. Germline CDR1 ENHRY, CDR2 SYGVKD. Template switching, a step in the protocol, added a universal primer site, and cDNA carried unique molecular identifiers. TCRdb re-derived calls from the 5' RACE reads in MiXCR, one entry per CDR3 protein. The table has around 250,000 distinct CDR3 sequences, approximately 7% seen once; the top ten hold around 3.4%. Another study also made use of these data, one on yellow fever vaccine responses in identical twins.

What was sequenced was memory (CD45RO+) T cells sorted from blood. The clonotype originates from a woman under 30 in good health. The gene calls are TRBV10-3 and TRBJ1-5, with D tentatively TRBD1 (6 bases). CDR3 residues: CAISDVQGNQPQHF. The CDR3 region has the DNA TGTGCCATCAGTGATGTACAGGGAAATCAGCCCCAGCATTTT.